The rows below give T cell receptor beta chains drawn from one sample of a study of metastatic and nonmetastatic thyroid tumors. TCRdb ran MiXCR on the PCR reads. The table has 30,000 to 35,000 clones, 25% to 30% seen once. Specimen: blood. The receptors stem from a female donor with papillary thyroid cancer or a benign thyroid nodule (not recorded which). Some clones in this sample may be carry-over from other donors' samples. CDR3s include the opening cysteine and the closing phenylalanine or tryptophan. D genes are given only for firm matches. Size tells how often a clone was seen (once, few, many) or the class of an expanded clone, and some rows leave it out.

d_call	j_call	v_call	clone_size	cdr3_nt	cdr3_aa
TRBD1	TRBJ2-5	TRBV24-1	many	TGTGCCACCAGTGACCTAGGACAGGGAGTAGAGACCCAGTACTTC	CATSDLGQGVETQYF
.	TRBJ1-5	TRBV20-1	once	TGCAGTGCTACCCGGGACCTCTATCAGCCCCAGCATTTT	CSATRDLYQPQHF
.	TRBJ2-3	TRBV5-1	many	TGCGCCAGCAGCTTGGCCTGGAGGGAGGATACGCAGTATTTT	CASSLAWREDTQYF
TRBD1	TRBJ2-2	TRBV3-1	.	TGTGCCAGCAGCCCCAGACAGGGGCCGACCGGGGAGCTGTTTTTT	CASSPRQGPTGELFF
.	TRBJ2-7	TRBV7-2	many	TGTGCCAGCAGCAAGACCTACGAGCAGTACTTC	CASSKTYEQYF
.	TRBJ2-7	TRBV28	few	TGTGCCAGCAGTTATGGGGGGAATGGAGCCTACGAGCAGTACTTC	CASSYGGNGAYEQYF
TRBD1	TRBJ1-4	TRBV5-1	.	TGCGCCAGCGGTCCGGGACAGTACTTTCGCGGAGAAAAACTGTTTTTT	CASGPGQYFRGEKLFF
.	TRBJ2-1	TRBV13	many	TGTGCCAGCAGCTTAGTTGAGGAGCAGTTCTTC	CASSLVEEQFF
.	TRBJ2-1	TRBV19	many	TGTGCCAGTAGTATAGACGGGGATTCCTACAATGAGCAGTTCTTC	CASSIDGDSYNEQFF
.	TRBJ1-1	TRBV12-3/TRBV12-4	medium-sized	TGTGCCAGCAGCCCGGGTTTTGGCACTGAAGCTTTCTTT	CASSPGFGTEAFF
.	TRBJ2-3	TRBV5-1	.	TGCTCCAGCAGCTTGGGGTACATGGGGCGCATAACAGATACGCAGTATTTT	CSSSLGYMGRITDTQYF
TRBD2	TRBJ2-1	TRBV20-1	many	TGCAGTGCTAGAGGCGGGGGGGCAAAGGGCCTCAATGAGCAGTTCTTC	CSARGGGAKGLNEQFF
.	TRBJ2-3	TRBV6-2/TRBV6-3	.	TGTGCCAGCAGCCCCCGGGGGTGGGATTCGGCAGATACGCAGTATTTT	CASSPRGWDSADTQYF
TRBD2	TRBJ2-2	TRBV5-5	.	TGTGCCAGCAGCTTAGCACTAGCGGCCGGGGAGCTGTTTTTT	CASSLALAAGELFF
TRBD1	TRBJ1-1	TRBV30	many	TGTGCCTGGAGTGTAAAAGGAGCGACAGGGAGCACTGAAGCTTTCTTT	CAWSVKGATGSTEAFF
.	TRBJ2-7	TRBV25-1	many	TGTGCCTCCGGGGGCGGGAGCCGCTCCTACGAGCAGTACTTC	CASGGGSRSYEQYF
TRBD1	TRBJ1-5	TRBV6-1	medium-sized	TGTGCCAGCAATGGACAGGGTTGGCGGCCCCAGCATTTT	CASNGQGWRPQHF
TRBD2	TRBJ2-1	TRBV7-2	many	TGTGCCAGCAGCTTCTCTAGCGGGTTCAATGAGCAGTTCTTC	CASSFSSGFNEQFF
.	TRBJ2-1	TRBV6-1	few	TGTGCCAGCAGTGAGCGTTATGAGCATTTCTTC	CASSERYEHFF
.	TRBJ2-7	TRBV7-8	many	TGTGCCAGCAGCTTACAGGGAGACCACGAGCAGTACTTC	CASSLQGDHEQYF
TRBD2	TRBJ2-7	TRBV28	.	TGTGCCAGCAGTCGCGGGGGGAGCGAGCAGTACTTC	CASSRGGSEQYF
TRBD1	TRBJ2-3	TRBV4-1	.	TGCGCCAGCAGCCACGACCGGGACAGTATCACAGATACGCAGTATTTT	CASSHDRDSITDTQYF
.	TRBJ2-7	TRBV2	.	TGTGCCAGCAGTGTACAGGGTGGTATATACGAGCAGTACTTC	CASSVQGGIYEQYF
.	TRBJ2-3	TRBV4-1	.	TGCGCCAGCAGCCAACCCCCCTTGGGGGTCCGAGCCACAGATACGCAGTATTTT	CASSQPPLGVRATDTQYF
TRBD1	TRBJ1-1	TRBV6-2/TRBV6-3	.	TGTGCCAGCAAAAGATCCGGGACAGGGGACACTGAAGCTTTCTTT	CASKRSGTGDTEAFF
.	TRBJ2-7	TRBV30	medium-sized	TGTGCCTGGAGAAGGGACTACGAGCAGTACTTC	CAWRRDYEQYF
TRBD1	TRBJ2-2	TRBV7-9	.	TGTGCCAGCGGGACAGGGGTGCGCACCGGGTATCTGTTTTTT	CASGTGVRTGYLFF